The TCR beta chain described here comes from a study of identical twins. V was shortened by 5 bases and J by 4 bases, with 12 bases between the two germline ends. Looked up from germline, CDR1 is LNHNV and CDR2 is YYDKDF (reference sequence). The CDR3 contains 14 residues. A single record per CDR3 protein comes from TCRdb applying MiXCR to the 5' RACE reads. In the table there are 500,000 to 550,000 distinct CDR3 sequences, about a fifth of which are singletons. These data also featured in a second study, about yellow fever vaccine responses in identical twins.

The receptor comes from a young woman in good health. The sample taken for sequencing was CD4+ T cells sorted from blood. The chain couples TRBV15 to TRBJ2-1, with TRBD1 as a possible D gene (6 bases). CDR3 sequence: CATSRQARYNEQFF. CDR3 in DNA: TGTGCCACCAGCCGACAGGCCCGATACAATGAGCAGTTCTTC.